The rows below give T cell receptor beta chains drawn from one sample of a study of T cells in Graves' hyperthyroidism and ophthalmopathy. In TCRdb, the multiplex PCR reads were re-called with MiXCR into one record per CDR3 protein. The data contain hundreds of thousands of distinct CDR3 sequences, roughly 15% of them seen just once; the ten biggest clones take up 4% to 5.5%. Sequencing input: blood. The source is a woman in her thirties or forties with Graves' ophthalmopathy. CDR3s include the opening cysteine and the closing phenylalanine or tryptophan. D genes are given only for firm matches. Expanded clones get a size class; other rows say once, few or many, or leave the size out.

clone size: NA
CDR3 length: 15
D gene: NA
J gene: TRBJ2-5
V gene: TRBV5-1
CDR3 protein: CASSRAARGYETQYF
CDR3 DNA: TGCGCCAGCAGTAGGGCCGCTCGGGGGTACGAGACCCAGTACTTC

clone size: many
CDR3 length: 14
D gene: NA
J gene: TRBJ1-6
V gene: TRBV12-3/TRBV12-4
CDR3 protein: CASSLLQLNSPLHF
CDR3 DNA: TGTGCCAGCAGTTTATTACAGCTTAATTCACCCCTCCACTTT

clone size: many
CDR3 length: 13
D gene: NA
J gene: TRBJ2-7
V gene: TRBV20-1
CDR3 protein: CSALMRGPYEQYF
CDR3 DNA: TGCAGTGCGTTAATGCGGGGGCCCTACGAGCAGTACTTC

clone size: NA
CDR3 length: 16
D gene: NA
J gene: TRBJ1-5
V gene: TRBV16
CDR3 protein: CASSPVGGRGNQPQHF
CDR3 DNA: TGTGCCAGCAGCCCCGTCGGAGGTCGGGGCAATCAGCCCCAGCATTTT

clone size: few
CDR3 length: 14
D gene: NA
J gene: TRBJ2-3
V gene: TRBV7-2
CDR3 protein: CASSPGLGRDTQYF
CDR3 DNA: TGTGCCAGCAGCCCAGGGTTGGGCAGAGATACGCAGTATTTT

clone size: many
CDR3 length: 15
D gene: NA
J gene: TRBJ2-7
V gene: TRBV6-1
CDR3 protein: CASSEEQWSLYEQYF
CDR3 DNA: TGTGCCAGCAGTGAAGAACAGTGGTCTCTCTACGAGCAGTACTTC

clone size: once
CDR3 length: 15
D gene: TRBD2
J gene: TRBJ2-5
V gene: TRBV20-1
CDR3 protein: CSARVASGSRETQYF
CDR3 DNA: TGCAGTGCTAGAGTGGCTAGCGGGAGTCGAGAGACCCAGTACTTC

clone size: many
CDR3 length: 19
D gene: TRBD2
J gene: TRBJ2-2
V gene: TRBV7-9
CDR3 protein: CASSDAPGLAGMNTGELFF
CDR3 DNA: TGTGCCAGCAGCGATGCACCGGGACTAGCGGGGATGAACACCGGGGAGCTGTTTTTT

clone size: NA
CDR3 length: 11
D gene: NA
J gene: TRBJ2-1
V gene: TRBV29-1
CDR3 protein: CSGGTNGEQFF
CDR3 DNA: TGCAGCGGCGGAACTAATGGTGAGCAGTTCTTC

clone size: NA
CDR3 length: 15
D gene: NA
J gene: TRBJ1-6
V gene: TRBV2
CDR3 protein: CASSEAGAQSSPLHF
CDR3 DNA: TGTGCCAGCAGTGAAGCGGGGGCTCAGAGCTCACCCCTCCACTTT

clone size: few
CDR3 length: 14
D gene: NA
J gene: TRBJ1-2
V gene: TRBV12-3/TRBV12-4
CDR3 protein: CASTKSQGSLGYTF
CDR3 DNA: TGTGCCAGCACCAAGAGCCAGGGTAGCCTTGGCTACACCTTC

clone size: many
CDR3 length: 13
D gene: NA
J gene: TRBJ1-5
V gene: TRBV30
CDR3 protein: CAWSEADNQPQHF
CDR3 DNA: TGTGCCTGGAGTGAGGCAGACAATCAGCCCCAGCATTTT

clone size: many
CDR3 length: 17
D gene: TRBD1
J gene: TRBJ1-2
V gene: TRBV28
CDR3 protein: CASRESDRDVGLDGYTF
CDR3 DNA: TGTGCCAGCAGGGAGTCGGACAGGGACGTTGGCCTGGATGGCTACACCTTC